Below, 17 T cell receptor beta chains from the same sample are listed, as sequenced in a study of blood T cell repertoires in COVID-19 (dated by TCRdb to the early 2020s). The library was built by means of the immunoSEQ multiplex PCR assay. TCRdb carries this immuneACCESS record with in-frame sequences only. Its versions omit some clonotypes, under half of them owing to an unresolved V gene in the studies checked, with the rest unexplained. Recorded for this sample are almost 85,000 clones; around four fifths of them occurred a single time. The top ten hold approximately 39% of the sample. The source material was peripheral blood. The receptor set was obtained from a man at least 80 years old with active or convalescent COVID-19.

This sequence joins TRBV10-3 and TRBJ2-3, with D possibly TRBD2 on 5 matching bases. From germline, CDR1 is ENHRY and CDR2 SYGVKD. Trimming took off 8 bases at V and 4 bases at J, with 22 bases between the two ends. The CDR3 length is 16 residues. The CDR3 loop is CAIFRAGGSRADTQYF. The CDR3 nucleotides read TGTGCCATCTTTCGGGCGGGCGGCTCAAGGGCAGATACGCAGTATTTT.

The chain combines TRBV6-5 with TRBJ2-7; tentative D call: TRBD2 (6 bases). This CDR3 region has 14 residues. CDR1 is MNHEY, CDR2 SVGAGI, per germline. V dropped 6 bases and J dropped 0 bases, with 12 bases sitting between them. The CDR3 DNA reads TGTGCCAGCAGGCGGGGCGGAGGCTCCTACGAGCAGTACTTC. This encodes CASRRGGGSYEQYF.

The V and J genes are TRBV29-1 and TRBJ2-3; D is perhaps TRBD2 (6 bases). Germline V gene data show CDR1 as SQVTM and CDR2 as ANQGSEA. Trimming stripped 6 bases from V and 6 bases from J, with 16 bases between. This CDR3 spans 13 amino acids. CDR3 in DNA: TGCAGCGTGCTACTGACGGGACTGGATACGCAGTATTTT. Protein sequence: CSVLLTGLDTQYF.

V is TRBV12-5 and J is TRBJ1-1, with 8 bases fitting TRBD1. This CDR3 is 15 amino acids long. Germline CDR1 is LGHNT and CDR2 is FRNRAP. Trimming removed 2 bases from V and 4 bases from J; junction bases left unmatched: 6. The CDR3 DNA follows: TGTGCTAGTGGTTTGCCCCTAGGACAGGGCACTGAAGCTTTCTTT. Encoded protein: CASGLPLGQGTEAFF.

The table lists this clone with a count of one. J is TRBJ1-1 and V is TRBV24-1, with TRBD1 as a possible D gene (6 bases). The V and J ends lost 4 bases and 5 bases respectively, with 10 bases between them. There are 13 residues in the CDR3. Germline CDR1 reads KGHDR; CDR2 reads SFDVKD. The DNA of the CDR3 is TGTGCCACCAGTGAACGGACAGCAACTGAAGCTTTCTTT. Translated, it gives CATSERTATEAFF.

This chain connects TRBV29-1 to TRBJ1-2; D is unresolved. The V end was cut by 4 bases, the J end by 3 bases, with 9 bases between. This CDR3 is 12 amino acids long. Per germline, CDR1 SQVTM and CDR2 ANQGSEA. CDR3 coding DNA: TGCAGCGTTGCCCGTGGAGACTATGGCTACACCTTC. Its translation is CSVARGDYGYTF.

J is TRBJ1-1 and V is TRBV27, with a tentative D call TRBD1 (6 bases). Germline CDR1 and CDR2: MNHEY and SMNVEV (reference sequence). This CDR3 contains 16 residues. Trimming cost V 2 bases and J 5 bases, with 18 bases left between them. This CDR3 reads CASSLSGAGRGTEAFF. The CDR3 DNA follows: TGTGCCAGCAGTTTAAGCGGGGCAGGGAGGGGGACTGAAGCTTTCTTT.

This clone was counted between two and nine times. The chain couples TRBV30 to TRBJ1-6; D possibly corresponds to TRBD1 (5 bases). This CDR3 comprises 13 residues. Germline CDR1 is GTSNPN and CDR2 is SVGIG (reference sequence). Trimming took 5 bases from V and 8 from J, leaving 13 bases between them. The CDR3 here is CAWDPAGDSPLHF. CDR3 in DNA: TGTGCCTGGGACCCGGCGGGGGATTCACCCCTCCACTTT. Full variable domain (remainder filled in from reference TRBV30 and TRBJ1-6): SQTIHQWPATLVQPVGSPLSLECTVEGTSNPNLYWYRQAAGRGLQLLFYSVGIGQISSEVPQNLSASRPQDRQFILSSKKLLLSDSGFYLCAWDPAGDSPLHFGNGTRLTVT.

The chain couples TRBV5-6 to TRBJ2-1; D perhaps matches TRBD2 (5 bases). Germline V gives CDR1 SGHDT, CDR2 YYEEEE. Deletions cut 4 bases from V and 3 bases from J, with 11 bases between. CDR3 length: 14 amino acids. The CDR3 here is CASSPGVGYNEQFF. The CDR3 region has the DNA TGTGCCAGCAGCCCCGGGGTCGGCTACAATGAGCAGTTCTTC.

The V gene is TRBV19, the J gene TRBJ1-5; D not resolved. V dropped 7 bases and J dropped 6 bases, with 10 bases sitting between them. CDR1 LNHDA and CDR2 SQIVND come from the germline V gene (reference sequence). This CDR3 has 12 residues. CDR3 protein: CASNFGIQPQHF. In nucleotides, the CDR3 is TGTGCCAGTAATTTCGGGATTCAGCCCCAGCATTTT.

On this clone: The junction and the germline gene differ at one end; a read error may be behind it. V usage is TRBV25-1 and J usage is TRBJ2-1; 7 nucleotides align to TRBD1. CDR1 is MGHDK, CDR2 SYGVNS, per germline. The CDR3 totals 16 residues. CDR3 protein: CASSDSHRGQYNGQFF. The DNA for the CDR3 is TGTGCCAGCAGTGATTCCCACCGGGGACAGTACAATGGGCAGTTCTTC.

The V call is TRBV27, the J call TRBJ2-5, with D unresolved. V lost 1 base and J lost 5, with 11 bases in between. The germline gives CDR1 MNHEY, CDR2 SMNVEV (reference sequence). CDR3 length: 14 residues. The CDR3 spells CASSLLGYQETQYF. The DNA of the CDR3 is TGTGCCAGCAGTTTATTGGGCTATCAGGAGACCCAGTACTTC.

J is TRBJ1-6 and V is TRBV4-3; D is undetermined. The CDR3 length is 16 residues. Trimming removed 1 base from V and 0 bases from J, with 7 bases in between. Per the germline V gene, CDR1 is LGHNA and CDR2 is YSLEER. This CDR3 reads CASSQVYSSYNSPLHF. The CDR3 DNA reads as TGCGCCAGCAGCCAAGTTTACAGCTCCTATAATTCACCCCTCCACTTT.

This clone occurred once. This sequence joins TRBV6-2 or TRBV6-3 and TRBJ2-3; tentatively, D is TRBD2 (5 bases). The CDR3 loop spans 16 amino acids. Trimming took 5 bases from V and 0 from J, leaving 15 bases between them. Germline lookup yields CDR1 MNHEY and CDR2 SVGEGT. CDR3 residues: CASSPSAAYSTDTQYF. DNA for the CDR3: TGTGCCAGCAGTCCATCAGCGGCATATAGCACAGATACGCAGTATTTT.

V is TRBV7-6 and J is TRBJ2-5; 8 nucleotides line up with TRBD1. The trim removed 4 bases at V and 1 base at J, leaving 8 bases unmatched. The germline CDR1 and CDR2 sequences are SGHVS and FNYEAQ. This CDR3 comprises 16 residues. DNA for the CDR3: TGTGCCAGCAGCTCTCGGTACAGGGGGACCCAAGAGACCCAGTACTTC. Protein product: CASSSRYRGTQETQYF.

This clone showed up just once. The CDR3 region has the DNA TGCAGTGCTAGTTCCCTGTTGGGAGCGTTTAACTATGGCTACACCTTC. This codes for CSASSLLGAFNYGYTF. The chain recombines TRBV20-1 with TRBJ1-2; no reliable D call. This CDR3 spans 16 amino acids. Germline lookup yields CDR1 DFQATT and CDR2 SNEGSKA (reference sequence). V shed 3 bases and J shed 1 base, with 18 bases lying between them.

The chain employs TRBV6-5 and TRBJ2-3; 9 nucleotides match TRBD2. V shed 2 bases, J shed 2 bases, and the junction held 5 bases outside the gene matches. Germline-derived CDR1 and CDR2 are MNHEY and SVGAGI. The CDR3 consists of 16 residues. CDR3 nucleotides: TGTGCCAGCAGTTACGGGACTAGCAGGCACACAGATACGCAGTATTTT. Its translation: CASSYGTSRHTDTQYF.